The 8 T cell receptor beta chains in this list originate from one sample, sequenced in a study of T cell changes during pregnancy in multiple sclerosis (dated by TCRdb to between 2018 and 2020). To prepare the library, the immunoSEQ multiplex PCR assay was applied. This immuneACCESS table, as held by TCRdb, lists in-frame sequences with V and J called but not all clones. Of the missing ones, under half trace to an unresolved V gene in checked studies; the others have no known cause. For this sample there are some 120,000 clones; approximately 95% appear just once. The ten biggest clones cover roughly 6.2% of the sample. This specimen was peripheral blood, taken before pregnancy. The receptors here all came from a female donor with multiple sclerosis, enrolled in a pregnancy study.

The CDR3, as DNA: TGTGCCTGGAGTGATCCTTGGGACAGGGGTTATGGCTACACCTTC. Translated, it gives CAWSDPWDRGYGYTF. The rearrangement links TRBV30 to TRBJ1-2, with 10 nucleotides matching TRBD1. Germline CDR1 is GTSNPN and CDR2 is SVGIG (reference sequence). V lost 1 base to trimming and J lost 5 bases; unmatched junction nucleotides: 7. The CDR3 has 15 residues.

The chain employs TRBV12-2 and TRBJ1-4. TRBV12-2 is a pseudogene segment. The CDR3 sequence is 17 residues long. The CDR3, as DNA: TGTGCAAGTCGCTTTCTCCTAGATAAGGCAGTCAATGAAAAACTGTTTTTT. Amino acids: CASRFLLDKAVNEKLFF.

Points on this clone: Other nucleotide sequences in the sample specify the same CDR3. This chain connects TRBV5-1 to TRBJ2-7; D is possibly TRBD1 (5 bases). The V and J ends lost 0 bases and 7 bases respectively, with 5 bases between them. This CDR3 has 11 residues. The V gene's germline CDR1 is SGHRS and CDR2 YFSETQ. CDR3 in amino acids: CASSLDREQYF. CDR3 sequence (DNA): TGCGCCAGCAGCTTGGACAGGGAGCAGTACTTC. Together with reference TRBV5-1 and TRBJ2-7, the CDR3 gives the full variable domain: KAGVTQTPRYLIKTRGQQVTLSCSPISGHRSVSWYQQTPGQGLQFLFEYFSETQRNKGNFPGRFSGRQFSNSRSEMNVSTLELGDSALYLCASSLDREQYFGPGTRLTVT.

The V call is TRBV5-1, the J call TRBJ2-7; 9 nucleotides align to TRBD1. The CDR3 has 14 amino acids. Germline V CDR1 and CDR2: SGHRS, YFSETQ. The junction had 6 bases not matched to a gene; V was cut back by 4 bases and J by 4 bases. The CDR3 protein is CASSIGQGSYEQYF. The CDR3 DNA follows: TGCGCCAGCAGCATAGGACAGGGGAGTTACGAGCAGTACTTC.

The gene calls are TRBV7-8 and TRBJ2-1; 9 nucleotides line up with TRBD1. Germline-derived CDR1 and CDR2 are SGHVS and FQNEAQ. After removal of 5 bases from V and 5 bases from J, the junction contained 7 bases not matched to a gene. The CDR3 sequence is 15 residues long. As DNA, the CDR3 is TGTGCCAGCAGCACGGACAGGGGCTACGACAATGAGCAGTTCTTC. Amino acid sequence: CASSTDRGYDNEQFF.

The chain carries TRBV25-1 and TRBJ2-2; D remains ambiguous. Trimming left V 2 bases short and J 5 bases short, with 9 bases between. CDR3 size: 14 residues. Germline V gives CDR1 MGHDK, CDR2 SYGVNS. The chain's CDR3 is CASSEERVTGELFF. DNA of the CDR3: TGTGCCAGCAGTGAAGAAAGAGTGACCGGGGAGCTGTTTTTT.

The V call is TRBV7-3, the J call TRBJ1-1; TRBD1 aligns across 9 bases. Germline V gives CDR1 SGHTA, CDR2 FQGTGA. The CDR3 covers 13 residues. V dropped 1 base and J dropped 11; count of bases not matched to a gene: 5. DNA of the CDR3: TGTGCCAGCAGCTTAAGGGGACAGGGCCCTGCTTTCTTT. This sequence encodes CASSLRGQGPAFF.

A single count supports this clone. V gene TRBV5-4 combines with J gene TRBJ2-7, with unresolved D. V lost 1 base and J lost 4, with 12 bases in between. The germline CDR1 and CDR2 sequences are SGHNT and YYREEE (reference sequence). The CDR3 spans 14 residues. The DNA for the CDR3 is TGTGCCAGCAGCTTGATCGGAGTCGGGTACGAGCAGTACTTC. It codes for CASSLIGVGYEQYF.